This TCR beta chain derives from a study of CD8 T cells in Susac syndrome. Random hexamers were used to reverse transcribe the RNA input (about 0.5 to 1 ug). TCRdb re-called the immunoSEQ multiplex PCR reads with MiXCR, one entry per CDR3 protein. The sample holds some 150,000 distinct CDR3 sequences; over 95% are singletons and the top ten take roughly 0.16%. This clonotype was recorded once. Germline V gene sequence: CDR1 SGDLS, CDR2 YYNGEE. With 3 bases clipped from V and 8 bases from J, the junction kept 11 bases outside the gene matches. The length of the CDR3 is 16 residues. Sequencing targeted TCR beta in T cells from blood (CD8+ and CD4+).

Sequencing used CD8+ T cells from PBMCs. This receptor was taken from a human donor with multiple sclerosis. The rearrangement links TRBV9 to TRBJ2-1; TRBD1 agrees at 10 bases. CDR3 in DNA: TGTGCCAGCAGCGGATCCGGGACAGGGGTCAAGTATGAGCAGTTCTTC. Translation: CASSGSGTGVKYEQFF.